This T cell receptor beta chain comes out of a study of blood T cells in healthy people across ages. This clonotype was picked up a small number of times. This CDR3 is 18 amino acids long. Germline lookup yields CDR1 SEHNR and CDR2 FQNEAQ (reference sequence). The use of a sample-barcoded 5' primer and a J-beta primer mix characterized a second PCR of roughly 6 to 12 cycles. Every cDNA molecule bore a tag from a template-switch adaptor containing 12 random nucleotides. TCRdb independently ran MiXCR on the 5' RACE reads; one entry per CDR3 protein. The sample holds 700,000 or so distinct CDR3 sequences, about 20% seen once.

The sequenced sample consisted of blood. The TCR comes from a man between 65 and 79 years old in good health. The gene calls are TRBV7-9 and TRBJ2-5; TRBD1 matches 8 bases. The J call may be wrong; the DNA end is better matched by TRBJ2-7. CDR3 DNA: TGTGCCAGCAGCTTACAACTTGAAAGGGACAGGCTTCCCTACGAGCAGTACTTC. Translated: CASSLQLERDRLPYEQYF.